These 21 T cell receptor beta chains were all obtained from the same sample, sequenced in a study of Tregs in tolerant kidney transplant recipients. Clones were sequenced by immunoSEQ multiplex PCR, and TCRdb holds only the in-frame ones, with some missing. The sample records some 250,000 clones, 80% to 85% being singletons. Input material: CD4+ T cells from blood. The receptors here all came from a human donor in good health.

This chain links TRBV2 with TRBJ2-7; D uncertain. V dropped 8 bases and J dropped 1 base, with 6 bases sitting between them. CDR3 length: 11 residues. Germline loops: CDR1 SNHLY, CDR2 FYNNEI. CDR3 sequence: CASRESYEQYF. The CDR3 DNA reads TGTGCCAGCCGCGAGTCCTACGAGCAGTACTTC.

The count of this clone is one. V usage is TRBV5-4 and J usage is TRBJ1-5; perhaps TRBD1 as D (6 bases). Germline CDR1 and CDR2: SGHNT and YYREEE (reference sequence). The ends were cut back, 2 bases at V and 5 bases at J, with 14 bases in the middle. The CDR3 has 15 amino acids. In DNA form, the CDR3 reads TGTGCCAGCAGCTTAGGCGGACAGTCGGATCAGCCCCAGCATTTT. Translating it yields CASSLGGQSDQPQHF. The full variable domain, its missing parts supplied by reference TRBV5-4 and TRBJ1-5, is ETGVTQSPTHLIKTRGQQVTLRCSSQSGHNTVSWYQQALGQGPQFIFQYYREEENGRGNFPPRFSGLQFPNYSSELNVNALELDDSALYLCASSLGGQSDQPQHFGDGTRLSIL.

The rearrangement joins TRBV6-5 to TRBJ2-1, with D unresolved. The CDR3 extends over 15 amino acids. The V end was cut by 5 bases, the J end by 7 bases, with 18 bases between. CDR1 MNHEY and CDR2 SVGAGI come from the germline V gene. CDR3 nucleotides: TGTGCCAGCAGTCGACCAGAGGCGGCCGGGAATGAGCAGTTCTTC. It specifies CASSRPEAAGNEQFF.

The table lists this clone with a few counts. The chain recombines TRBV7-3 with TRBJ2-2; the match to TRBD2 covers 8 bases. The ends lost 2 bases at V and 3 bases at J; junction bases unmatched: 8. In germline, CDR1 is SGHTA, CDR2 FQGTGA. This CDR3 comprises 17 residues. The CDR3 reads CASSLGPAGGHTGELFF. As DNA, the CDR3 is TGTGCCAGCAGCTTAGGTCCCGCGGGAGGACACACCGGGGAGCTGTTTTTT.

The rearrangement uses TRBV5-8 and TRBJ1-5; perhaps TRBD1 as D (6 bases). Germline V gene lookup returns CDR1 SGHTS and CDR2 YDEGEE. CDR3 length: 18 residues. Between the trimmed V and J ends, which lost 4 bases and 0 bases, there was a span of 20 bases. The CDR3 DNA reads TGTGCCAGCAGCCAACAAATCAAGGACAGAGATAGCAATCAGCCCCAGCATTTT. Its protein is CASSQQIKDRDSNQPQHF.

This chain links TRBV6-1 with TRBJ2-3; D uncertain. V was trimmed by 6 bases and J by 0 bases, leaving 7 bases between them. Germline V gene sequence: CDR1 MNHNS, CDR2 SASEGT. This CDR3 is built from 13 residues. The CDR3 loop is CASRAESTDTQYF. The CDR3, as DNA: TGTGCCAGCAGGGCGGAAAGCACAGATACGCAGTATTTT.

The DNA of the CDR3 is TGTGCCAGTAGTAGAAAAGGTCTAGCGGTTAGCACAGATACGCAGTATTTT. Protein product: CASSRKGLAVSTDTQYF. The rearrangement uses TRBV19 and TRBJ2-3, with 7 bases lining up with TRBD2. The CDR3 covers 17 residues. Germline trimming cut 4 bases from V and 0 bases from J; bases unmatched to any gene: 10. Germline CDR1 reads LNHDA; CDR2 reads SQIVND (reference sequence).

This chain's CDR3 is CASSPRAPNQPQHF. The CDR3 DNA follows: TGTGCCAGCAGTCCCCGGGCCCCTAATCAGCCCCAGCATTTT. The chain has TRBV6-5 and TRBJ1-5, with no clear D. The CDR3 loop spans 14 amino acids. Trimming left V 5 bases short and J 4 bases short, with 12 bases between. The germline gives CDR1 MNHEY, CDR2 SVGAGI.

This clone showed up just once. CDR3 sequence reads: CASSFRDRNYEQYF. In DNA form, the CDR3 reads TGTGCCAGCAGCTTCCGGGACAGAAACTACGAGCAGTACTTC. The V and J genes are TRBV13 and TRBJ2-7, with 7 bases that match TRBD1. The CDR3 runs 14 residues. The V gene's germline CDR1 is PRHDT and CDR2 FYEKMQ (reference sequence). After removal of 3 bases from V and 3 bases from J, the junction contained 5 bases not matched to a gene. The full variable domain, completed using reference TRBV13 and TRBJ2-7, is AAGVIQSPRHLIKEKRETATLKCYPIPRHDTVYWYQQGPGQDPQFLISFYEKMQSDKGSIPDRFSAQQFSDYHSELNMSSLELGDSALYFCASSFRDRNYEQYFGPGTRLTVT.

This clone was counted a few times. The gene calls are TRBV4-1 and TRBJ1-2; tentative D call: TRBD1 (5 bases). Germline V gene sequence: CDR1 MGHRA, CDR2 YSYEKL. There are 15 residues in the CDR3. V was cut by 0 bases and J by 4 bases, with 12 bases left in between. The DNA of the CDR3 is TGCGCCAGCAGCCAAGATTGGGGGGGAGGCTATGGCTACACCTTC. Its translation is CASSQDWGGGYGYTF.

This clone turned up a few times. The chain couples TRBV7-2 to TRBJ2-3; D is undetermined. The length of the CDR3 is 13 residues. In germline, CDR1 is SGHTA, CDR2 FQGNSA. The ends were cut back, 2 bases at V and 6 bases at J, with 9 bases in the middle. CDR3 region: CASSLRRADTQYF. The CDR3 DNA follows: TGTGCCAGCAGCTTAAGACGAGCGGATACGCAGTATTTT.

V gene TRBV18 combines with J gene TRBJ1-6; 9 bases align to TRBD1. Germline V gene sequence: CDR1 KGHSH, CDR2 LQKENI. The CDR3 runs 17 residues. Unmatched junction bases numbered 11, after V lost 6 bases and J lost 5 bases. CDR3 in amino acids: CASSSVGQGLNNSPLHF. DNA for the CDR3: TGTGCCAGCTCTTCGGTGGGACAGGGCCTAAATAATTCACCCCTCCACTTT.

The chain recombines TRBV15 with TRBJ2-3, with D possibly matching TRBD2 (5 bases). The V gene lost 3 bases and the J gene lost 6 bases, with 16 bases spanning the gap. The germline CDR1 and CDR2 sequences are LNHNV and YYDKDF (reference sequence). The CDR3 length is 15 residues. In DNA form, the CDR3 reads TGTGCCACCAGCAGCCGGGAACATAGTGTTGATACGCAGTATTTT. Translation gives CATSSREHSVDTQYF. Full variable domain (missing parts from reference TRBV15 and TRBJ2-3): DAMVIQNPRYQVTQFGKPVTLSCSQTLNHNVMYWYQQKSSQAPKLLFHYYDKDFNNEADTPDNFQSRRPNTSFCFLDIRSPGLGDTAMYLCATSSREHSVDTQYFGPGTRLTVL.

The chain has TRBV7-9 and TRBJ1-2; 7 positions match TRBD1. After removal of 5 bases from V and 1 base from J, the junction contained 4 bases not matched to a gene. There are 14 residues in the CDR3. The germline V gene has CDR1 SEHNR and CDR2 FQNEAQ (reference sequence). CDR3 amino acids: CASSLGGSNYGYTF. The CDR3 DNA follows: TGTGCCAGCAGCCTAGGGGGCAGTAACTATGGCTACACCTTC.

The chain is built from TRBV2 and TRBJ1-5; no clear D. Germline CDR1 SNHLY, CDR2 FYNNEI. This CDR3 contains 15 residues. Trimming cost V 5 bases and J 1 base, with 12 bases left between them. DNA of the CDR3: TGTGCCAGCAGTAGGGAGGGTGTAAGCAATCAGCCCCAGCATTTT. Its translation: CASSREGVSNQPQHF.

The chain carries TRBV9 and TRBJ1-2; no firm D call. With 0 bases removed from V and 5 bases from J, the gap between germline ends came to 11 bases. This CDR3 has 14 amino acids. The germline V gene encodes CDR1 SGDLS and CDR2 YYNGEE. CDR3 bases: TGTGCCAGCAGCGTAGAAGGCAGGTCTTATGGCTACACCTTC. The encoded protein is CASSVEGRSYGYTF.

The chain carries TRBV6-6 and TRBJ1-1, with no clear D. Germline CDR1 and CDR2: MNHNY and SVGAGI (reference sequence). V was shortened by 0 bases and J by 7 bases, with 6 bases between the two germline ends. There are 12 residues in the CDR3. DNA of the CDR3: TGTGCCAGCAGTTACTCGACGAGTGAAGCTTTCTTT. It codes for CASSYSTSEAFF.

V and J are TRBV19 and TRBJ2-2; D may be TRBD2 (6 bases). This CDR3 comprises 17 residues. Germline V gene lookup returns CDR1 LNHDA and CDR2 SQIVND (reference sequence). V gave up 4 bases and J gave up 3 bases, with 18 bases separating them. The CDR3 region has the DNA TGTGCCAGTAGTAGGTGGGCGACTAGGAGGGACACCGGGGAGCTGTTTTTT. This encodes CASSRWATRRDTGELFF. Supplemented by reference TRBV19 and TRBJ2-2, the full variable domain reads DGGITQSPKYLFRKEGQNVTLSCEQNLNHDAMYWYRQDPGQGLRLIYYSQIVNDFQKGDIAEGYSVSREKKESFPLTVTSAQKNPTAFYLCASSRWATRRDTGELFFGEGSRLTVL.

This clone is a singleton in its sample. The chain uses TRBV15 and TRBJ1-5; D is perhaps TRBD1 (6 bases). Germline V gene lookup returns CDR1 LNHNV and CDR2 YYDKDF (reference sequence). The CDR3 has 16 amino acids. The V gene lost 0 bases and the J gene lost 4 bases, with 13 bases spanning the gap. The CDR3 protein is CATSRDLNRVNQPQHF. The CDR3 coding sequence is TGTGCCACCAGCAGAGATCTGAACAGGGTAAATCAGCCCCAGCATTTT.

The chain uses TRBV19 and TRBJ1-6; possibly TRBD1 for D (6 bases). CDR1 is LNHDA and CDR2 is SQIVND in the germline V gene (reference sequence). This CDR3 has 19 amino acids. The germline V and J ends were trimmed by 2 bases and 5 bases, with 22 bases remaining between them. The CDR3: CASSINTDRRLRNNSPLHF. The CDR3 DNA sequence: TGTGCCAGTAGTATAAATACAGACAGGCGGCTTAGAAATAATTCACCCCTCCACTTT.

The CDR3 region is CSVEGQGSYNEQFF. In DNA, the CDR3 is TGCAGCGTTGAAGGACAGGGGTCCTACAATGAGCAGTTCTTC. The genes are TRBV29-1 and TRBJ2-1; 8 bases line up with TRBD1. This CDR3 is built from 14 residues. Germline V CDR1 and CDR2: SQVTM, ANQGSEA. Trimming took 1 base from V and 1 from J; bases not matched to a gene: 0.